Presented here are 11 T cell receptor beta chains from one specimen sequenced in a study of blood T cell repertoires in COVID-19. This table comes from immunoSEQ multiplex PCR, and its TCRdb copy is limited to in-frame clones, with some not included. The sample has about 190,000 clones; around 83% are singletons. Sequenced sample: PBMCs or T cells enriched from blood (not recorded which). The receptors shown here come from a woman aged 25-40 years who had been exposed to COVID-19.

The rearrangement joins TRBV20-1 to TRBJ1-6; tentatively, D is TRBD1 (5 bases). V lost 3 bases and J 7 bases, leaving 13 bases between the germline ends. The CDR3 is made up of 14 amino acids. Germline V gene lookup returns CDR1 DFQATT and CDR2 SNEGSKA (reference sequence). CDR3 loop: CSASARVGNSPLHF. CDR3 sequence (DNA): TGCAGTGCTAGTGCCAGGGTAGGGAATTCACCCCTCCACTTT.

This sequence joins TRBV4-3 and TRBJ1-2; tentatively, D is TRBD1 (5 bases). The CDR3 spans 15 residues. Germline-derived CDR1 and CDR2 are LGHNA and YSLEER. V lost 1 base to trimming and J lost 0 bases, with 9 bases between them. The CDR3 DNA reads TGCGCCAGCAGCCAAGCCCCACAGGCTAACTATGGCTACACCTTC. It yields the protein CASSQAPQANYGYTF.

The V and J genes are TRBV9 and TRBJ1-4; D unclear. Trimming removed 3 bases at V and 7 bases at J, with 19 bases between. Germline CDR1 reads SGDLS; CDR2 reads YYNGEE. The CDR3 totals 16 residues. The CDR3 spells CASSAPDAASGEKLFF. The CDR3 nucleotides are TGTGCCAGCAGCGCCCCCGATGCAGCGAGTGGTGAAAAACTGTTTTTT.

The chain uses TRBV5-1 and TRBJ2-1; a possible D gene is TRBD2 (7 bases). Germline V gene sequence: CDR1 SGHRS, CDR2 YFSETQ. The CDR3 has 15 residues. V was pared by 0 bases and J by 7 bases, with 14 bases between. In DNA form, the CDR3 reads TGCGCCAGCAGCTTGGGGACGGGGAGGGGGAATGAGCAGTTCTTC. Translating it yields CASSLGTGRGNEQFF.

This chain connects TRBV9 to TRBJ2-7; D gene uncertain. Germline V gives CDR1 SGDLS, CDR2 YYNGEE. The ends were cut back, 7 bases at V and 1 base at J, with 9 bases in the middle. The CDR3 extends over 12 amino acids. The DNA for the CDR3 is TGTGCCAGCCAGAGACAATCCTACGAGCAGTACTTC. Amino acids: CASQRQSYEQYF.

The chain uses TRBV20-1 and TRBJ2-2, with a tentative D call TRBD1 (6 bases). The germline gives CDR1 DFQATT, CDR2 SNEGSKA (reference sequence). V shed 3 bases and J shed 9 bases, with 11 bases lying between them. The CDR3 is 12 residues long. The CDR3 DNA is TGCAGTGCTAGTCCTCAGGGGTGGGAGCTGTTTTTT. It yields the protein CSASPQGWELFF.

CDR3 sequence: CASSSDKIYVDGYTF. The CDR3 DNA reads as TGTGCCAGCAGCTCGGACAAAATTTATGTGGATGGCTACACCTTC. The chain joins TRBV7-9 to TRBJ1-2, with D possibly TRBD1 on 5 matching bases. Trimming stripped 4 bases from V and 6 bases from J, with 18 bases between. The V gene's germline CDR1 is SEHNR and CDR2 FQNEAQ (reference sequence). The CDR3 sequence is 15 residues long. The whole variable domain, filled in from reference TRBV7-9 and TRBJ1-2, reads DTGVSQNPRHKITKRGQNVTFRCDPISEHNRLYWYRQTLGQGPEFLTYFQNEAQLEKSRLLSDRFSAERPKGSFSTLEIQRTEQGDSAMYLCASSSDKIYVDGYTFGSGTRLTVV.

The chain recombines TRBV4-1 with TRBJ1-1; weak D call: TRBD1 (5 bases). CDR1 is MGHRA, CDR2 YSYEKL, per germline. Trimming removed 3 bases at V and 3 bases at J, with 14 bases between. The CDR3 is 15 residues long. The chain's CDR3 is CASSHPMGRDTEAFF. The CDR3 DNA sequence: TGCGCCAGCAGCCACCCCATGGGCAGGGACACTGAAGCTTTCTTT.

This rearrangement joins TRBV7-6 to TRBJ2-5; D ambiguous. Trimming took 1 base from V and 5 from J, leaving 5 bases between them. The CDR3 totals 12 residues. Looked up from germline, CDR1 is SGHVS and CDR2 is FNYEAQ. This CDR3 reads CASSLGLETQYF. The CDR3 nucleotides read TGTGCCAGCAGCTTAGGTCTGGAGACCCAGTACTTC.

This clone was recorded a few times. The gene calls are TRBV3-1 (or the pseudogene TRBV3-2) and TRBJ1-2; perhaps TRBD1 as D (5 bases). The CDR3 contains 13 residues. V gave up 3 bases and J gave up 2 bases, with 7 bases separating them. Germline V gives CDR1 LGHDT, CDR2 YNNKEL (reference sequence). The CDR3 DNA follows: TGTGCCAGCAGCCACGGACACAACTATGGCTACACCTTC. Translation gives CASSHGHNYGYTF.

This chain uses TRBV18 with TRBJ1-5; weak D call: TRBD1 (5 bases). Trimming took off 3 bases at V and 5 bases at J, with 14 bases between the two ends. The germline V gene encodes CDR1 KGHSH and CDR2 LQKENI. This CDR3 spans 15 amino acids. CDR3 sequence reads: CASSPVAGWDQPQHF. CDR3 coding DNA: TGTGCCAGCTCACCGGTCGCAGGGTGGGATCAGCCCCAGCATTTT.